A selection of T cell receptor beta chains follows, all from one sample in a study of cytomegalovirus exposure and HLA in healthy donors. Assay: immunoSEQ multiplex PCR; the TCRdb copy retains only in-frame clones and omits some. The table shows just over 80,000 clones, with about 78% occurring only once. Sequencing input: PBMCs. The source is a man aged 18 to 29 in good health and CMV-seropositive. Both conserved end residues are part of each CDR3. A D gene is named only where the DNA matches it firmly. Only some rows state a clone size, as once, few, many or a class for expanded clones.

D: -; size: -; J: TRBJ1-2; V: TRBV6-5; CDR3: CASSSSIRTGNYGYTF; DNA: TGTGCCAGCAGTTCCTCGATCCGGACGGGAAACTATGGCTACACCTTC
D: -; size: medium-sized; J: TRBJ1-1; V: TRBV19; CDR3: CASSNRDISLMNTEAFF; DNA: TGTGCCAGTAGTAACCGGGACATAAGCTTAATGAACACTGAAGCTTTCTTT
D: -; size: -; J: TRBJ2-1; V: TRBV11-3; CDR3: CASSLDPVDEQFF; DNA: TGTGCCAGCAGCTTAGACCCTGTCGATGAGCAGTTCTTC
D: -; size: -; J: TRBJ1-4; V: TRBV7-6; CDR3: CASSLGGRAPNEKLFF; DNA: TGTGCCAGCAGCTTAGGGGGGAGGGCCCCTAATGAAAAACTGTTTTTT
D: TRBD1; size: -; J: TRBJ1-2; V: TRBV6-1; CDR3: CASKPRDRVGYTF; DNA: TGTGCCAGCAAACCCCGGGACAGGGTAGGCTACACCTTC
D: -; size: -; J: TRBJ2-3; V: TRBV29-1; CDR3: CSATSGLVTDTQYF; DNA: TGCAGCGCCACTTCGGGACTGGTCACAGATACGCAGTATTTT
D: TRBD2; size: few; J: TRBJ2-1; V: TRBV7-9; CDR3: CASRSGLAGEGSYNEQFF; DNA: TGTGCCAGCAGATCCGGACTAGCGGGAGAAGGGTCCTACAATGAGCAGTTCTTC
D: -; size: -; J: TRBJ1-5; V: TRBV7-2; CDR3: CASSLLSGAGNQPQHF; DNA: TGTGCCAGCAGCTTATTGAGCGGGGCGGGTAATCAGCCCCAGCATTTT
D: TRBD2; size: -; J: TRBJ2-4; V: TRBV5-1; CDR3: CASSLSGGLAKNIQYF; DNA: TGCGCCAGCAGCTTGAGCGGGGGCCTAGCCAAAAACATTCAGTACTTC
D: -; size: -; J: TRBJ2-7; V: TRBV10-2; CDR3: CASTPGPPNDEQYF; DNA: TGCGCCAGCACCCCAGGGCCCCCCAACGACGAGCAGTACTTC